Following are 23 T cell receptor beta chains from one sample sequenced in a study of cytomegalovirus exposure and HLA in healthy donors. Produced via immunoSEQ multiplex PCR; TCRdb's table is partial and in-frame only. The repertoire holds 150,000 to 200,000 clones, with more than 75% as singletons. Sequences were obtained from PBMCs. The source is a young woman in good health and CMV-seronegative.

This chain joins TRBV18 and TRBJ1-1; 8 positions match TRBD1. Germline V lookup: CDR1 KGHSH, CDR2 LQKENI. The CDR3 totals 17 residues. Trimming cost V 3 bases and J 0 bases; bases outside gene matches: 9. The CDR3 bases are TGTGCCAGCTCACCGCAAGGGACAGGACTCATGAACACTGAAGCTTTCTTT. Translated, it gives CASSPQGTGLMNTEAFF. Based on the CDR3 plus reference TRBV18 and TRBJ1-1, the full variable domain is NAGVMQNPRHLVRRRGQEARLRCSPMKGHSHVYWYRQLPEEGLKFMVYLQKENIIDESGMPKERFSAEFPKEGPSILRIQQVVRGDSAAYFCASSPQGTGLMNTEAFFGQGTRLTVV.

The V and J genes are TRBV6-4 and TRBJ1-2; TRBD1 matches at 7 bases. The CDR3 loop spans 15 amino acids. J gave up 2 bases and V 8 bases, and 11 bases lay outside the gene matches. Germline V gene lookup returns CDR1 MRHNA and CDR2 SNTAGT. In DNA, the CDR3 is TGTGCCAGCTCGAAACAGGGGAGGTCAAACTATGGCTACACCTTC. Protein sequence: CASSKQGRSNYGYTF.

V is TRBV5-1 and J is TRBJ2-1; tentatively, D is TRBD2 (5 bases). In germline, CDR1 is SGHRS, CDR2 YFSETQ. Deletions cut 3 bases from V and 4 bases from J, with 14 bases between. The CDR3 has 15 amino acids. The CDR3 region has the DNA TGCGCCAGCAGCTCTATACAGAGGGAATACAATGAGCAGTTCTTC. This codes for CASSSIQREYNEQFF.

The V gene is TRBV2, the J gene TRBJ2-1; 9 bases fit TRBD2. The V gene end was trimmed by 6 bases and the J gene end by 4 bases; junction bases not matched to a gene: 7. This CDR3 is 15 amino acids long. Germline lookup yields CDR1 SNHLY and CDR2 FYNNEI. CDR3 in amino acids: CASSFTGLAYNEQFF. CDR3 in DNA: TGTGCCAGCAGCTTCACTGGACTAGCGTACAATGAGCAGTTCTTC.

The J gene is TRBJ2-2, the V gene TRBV19; D possibly corresponds to TRBD2 (6 bases). Trimming removed 7 bases at V and 0 bases at J, with 12 bases between. The CDR3 is 15 amino acids. In germline, CDR1 is LNHDA, CDR2 SQIVND (reference sequence). For the CDR3, the DNA is TGTGCCAGTACCGCGGGGTACGCGAACACCGGGGAGCTGTTTTTT. Amino acids: CASTAGYANTGELFF. The full variable domain, completed using reference TRBV19 and TRBJ2-2, is DGGITQSPKYLFRKEGQNVTLSCEQNLNHDAMYWYRQDPGQGLRLIYYSQIVNDFQKGDIAEGYSVSREKKESFPLTVTSAQKNPTAFYLCASTAGYANTGELFFGEGSRLTVL.

The chain is built from TRBV10-3 and TRBJ1-5; 7 nucleotides line up with TRBD1. CDR1 is ENHRY, CDR2 SYGVKD, per germline. This CDR3 spans 13 amino acids. V lost 5 bases and J lost 3; bases outside the gene matches: 1. CDR3 region: CAISQGDNQPQHF. In nucleotides, the CDR3 is TGTGCCATCAGTCAGGGGGACAATCAGCCCCAGCATTTT.

This clone was picked up one time. The rearrangement joins TRBV7-8 to TRBJ2-7; possible D gene TRBD1, 5 bases. The CDR3 is 13 amino acids. Germline V gene data show CDR1 as SGHVS and CDR2 as FQNEAQ. Deletions cut 5 bases from V and 0 bases from J, with 8 bases between. CDR3 sequence reads: CASSPRVSYEQYF. Here the CDR3 DNA reads TGTGCCAGCAGCCCCAGGGTCTCCTACGAGCAGTACTTC.

The chain couples TRBV5-6 to TRBJ2-4, with TRBD2 identical over 10 bases. The V gene end was trimmed by 1 base and the J gene end by 1 base; junction bases not matched to a gene: 11. CDR1 and CDR2 from the germline V gene are SGHDT and YYEEEE. The CDR3 contains 19 residues. Written as DNA, the CDR3 is TGTGCCAGCAGCTTGATGAGGCTAGCGGGAGTGGGTGCCAAAAACATTCAGTACTTC. It encodes CASSLMRLAGVGAKNIQYF.

Of note for this clone: In the same sample, other DNA sequences code for this CDR3. The rearrangement links TRBV5-1 to TRBJ2-3, with a possible D match to TRBD2 (5 bases). V lost 3 bases and J 1 base, leaving 6 bases between the germline ends. CDR1 and CDR2 from the germline V gene are SGHRS and YFSETQ. The CDR3 is 13 amino acids. CDR3 in DNA: TGCGCCAGCAGCTCCGGGGGCACAGATACGCAGTATTTT. Translated, it gives CASSSGGTDTQYF.

The chain combines TRBV5-5 with TRBJ1-5; D is undetermined. CDR3 length: 16 residues. The V end lost 3 bases, the J end lost 5 bases, and 18 bases lay between the germline ends. Germline V CDR1 and CDR2: SGHKS, YYEKEE (reference sequence). This chain's CDR3 is CASSSHSPVGYQPQHF. In nucleotides, the CDR3 is TGTGCCAGCAGCTCCCACTCTCCGGTTGGTTATCAGCCCCAGCATTTT.

CDR3 sequence reads: CASSSDSASTDTQYF. The CDR3 bases are TGTGCCAGCAGTTCGGACAGTGCTAGCACAGATACGCAGTATTTT. The V and J genes are TRBV28 and TRBJ2-3; a weak D match, TRBD1 (6 bases). CDR1 is MDHEN and CDR2 is SYDVKM in the germline V gene. V lost 4 bases and J lost 0, with 11 bases in between. The CDR3 contains 15 residues.

The chain uses TRBV4-2 and TRBJ1-1; possible D gene TRBD1, 6 bases. This CDR3 has 17 amino acids. V shed 0 bases and J shed 2 bases, with 16 bases lying between them. CDR1 and CDR2 from the germline V gene are LGHNA and YNFKEQ. The CDR3 reads CASSQEAGGAVNTEAFF. DNA for the CDR3: TGTGCCAGCAGCCAAGAGGCTGGGGGCGCGGTAAACACTGAAGCTTTCTTT.

This CDR3 reads CASSAGTSKGETQYF. CDR3 nucleotides: TGCGCCAGCAGCGCCGGGACTAGCAAAGGCGAGACCCAGTACTTC. This chain connects TRBV5-1 to TRBJ2-5, with 9 bases fitting TRBD2. Germline loops: CDR1 SGHRS, CDR2 YFSETQ. The CDR3 consists of 15 residues. Losses at the gene ends were 4 bases for V and 5 bases for J; bases not matched to a gene: 9. Complete variable domain (other parts from reference TRBV5-1 and TRBJ2-5): KAGVTQTPRYLIKTRGQQVTLSCSPISGHRSVSWYQQTPGQGLQFLFEYFSETQRNKGNFPGRFSGRQFSNSRSEMNVSTLELGDSALYLCASSAGTSKGETQYFGPGTRLLVL.

This clone appeared once. The gene calls are TRBV28 and TRBJ1-3; 8 bases line up with TRBD1. This CDR3 has 13 residues. Trimming removed 8 bases from V and 3 bases from J; junction bases left unmatched: 3. Germline V gives CDR1 MDHEN, CDR2 SYDVKM. CDR3 in DNA: TGTGCCAGCCAGACAGGGGATGGAAACACCATATATTTT. This encodes CASQTGDGNTIYF.

This clone was seen once. The V call is TRBV19, the J call TRBJ2-3, with TRBD1 matching over 9 bases. The CDR3 has 17 amino acids. CDR1 is LNHDA, CDR2 SQIVND, per germline (reference sequence). V was clipped by 7 bases and J by 1 base; unmatched bases: 12. This CDR3 is CASTPLSQGAGTDTQYF. DNA for the CDR3: TGTGCCAGTACTCCCCTCTCACAGGGGGCAGGCACAGATACGCAGTATTTT.

This clone was recorded once. This sequence joins TRBV29-1 and TRBJ2-2, with D perhaps matching TRBD1 (6 bases). Trimming took off 5 bases at V and 7 bases at J, with 20 bases between the two ends. This CDR3 contains 15 residues. Germline lookup yields CDR1 SQVTM and CDR2 ANQGSEA. The CDR3 DNA sequence: TGCAGCGTTCTAGCTTCGAGGACAGCTGTCGGGGAGCTGTTTTTT. It is translated as CSVLASRTAVGELFF.

The CDR3, as DNA: TGTGCCAGCAGCGTAGGGGGGGACAGGGGTGAGCCCCAGCATTTT. This sequence encodes CASSVGGDRGEPQHF. This chain joins TRBV9 and TRBJ1-5; TRBD1 aligns across 10 bases. Germline-derived CDR1 and CDR2 are SGDLS and YYNGEE. With V trimmed by 0 bases and J by 8 bases, 5 bases remained unmatched. The CDR3 is 15 residues long. Full variable domain (remainder filled in from reference TRBV9 and TRBJ1-5): DSGVTQTPKHLITATGQRVTLRCSPRSGDLSVYWYQQSLDQGLQFLIQYYNGEERAKGNILERFSAQQFPDLHSELNLSSLELGDSALYFCASSVGGDRGEPQHFGDGTRLSIL.

This clone has more than one count but fewer than ten. The chain uses TRBV5-4 and TRBJ1-2; 9 bases map to TRBD1. J gave up 2 bases and V 4 bases, and 9 bases lay outside the gene matches. The CDR3 is 16 amino acids. In germline, CDR1 is SGHNT, CDR2 YYREEE (reference sequence). The CDR3 loop reads CASSPPQGQGNYGYTF. The CDR3 bases are TGTGCCAGCAGCCCTCCCCAGGGACAGGGAAACTATGGCTACACCTTC. Complete variable domain (other parts from reference TRBV5-4 and TRBJ1-2): ETGVTQSPTHLIKTRGQQVTLRCSSQSGHNTVSWYQQALGQGPQFIFQYYREEENGRGNFPPRFSGLQFPNYSSELNVNALELDDSALYLCASSPPQGQGNYGYTFGSGTRLTVV.

The rearrangement links TRBV6-5 to TRBJ1-2; 8 bases fit TRBD1. This CDR3 has 15 residues. V lost 0 bases and J lost 4; bases outside the gene matches: 4. Germline loops: CDR1 MNHEY, CDR2 SVGAGI. CDR3 DNA sequence: TGTGCCAGCAGTTACTCGAGACAGGGGAGCTATGGCTACACCTTC. Amino acids: CASSYSRQGSYGYTF.

The chain recombines TRBV18 with TRBJ1-1; D is perhaps TRBD1 (5 bases). V shed 1 base and J shed 5 bases, with 8 bases lying between them. CDR1 KGHSH and CDR2 LQKENI come from the germline V gene. The CDR3 consists of 13 residues. The CDR3 loop reads CASSPRGGTEAFF. CDR3 nucleotide sequence: TGTGCCAGCTCACCACGGGGGGGTACTGAAGCTTTCTTT.

This rearrangement joins TRBV4-2 to TRBJ1-1; D is uncertain. V lost 4 bases and J lost 0, with 9 bases in between. There are 14 residues in the CDR3. CDR1 is LGHNA, CDR2 YNFKEQ, per germline. The CDR3 nucleotides read TGTGCCAGCAGCCTAACCCAGATGAACACTGAAGCTTTCTTT. It translates to CASSLTQMNTEAFF.

The chain is built from TRBV5-1 and TRBJ2-1; maybe TRBD1 (6 bases). The CDR3 extends over 15 amino acids. Germline V CDR1 and CDR2: SGHRS, YFSETQ. V gave up 3 bases and J gave up 4 bases, with 14 bases separating them. The CDR3 sequence is CASSSGQWDYNEQFF. CDR3 DNA: TGCGCCAGCAGCTCGGGACAATGGGATTACAATGAGCAGTTCTTC.

This clone was seen only once. The chain links TRBV7-7 to TRBJ2-1, with D tentatively TRBD1 (7 bases). The V end lost 1 base, the J end lost 6 bases, and 10 bases lay between the germline ends. The V gene's germline CDR1 is SSHAT and CDR2 FNYEAQ (reference sequence). This CDR3 spans 14 amino acids. The DNA of the CDR3 is TGTGCCAGCAGCTTAGTCCAGGGGGGCAATGAGCAGTTCTTC. Its translation is CASSLVQGGNEQFF.